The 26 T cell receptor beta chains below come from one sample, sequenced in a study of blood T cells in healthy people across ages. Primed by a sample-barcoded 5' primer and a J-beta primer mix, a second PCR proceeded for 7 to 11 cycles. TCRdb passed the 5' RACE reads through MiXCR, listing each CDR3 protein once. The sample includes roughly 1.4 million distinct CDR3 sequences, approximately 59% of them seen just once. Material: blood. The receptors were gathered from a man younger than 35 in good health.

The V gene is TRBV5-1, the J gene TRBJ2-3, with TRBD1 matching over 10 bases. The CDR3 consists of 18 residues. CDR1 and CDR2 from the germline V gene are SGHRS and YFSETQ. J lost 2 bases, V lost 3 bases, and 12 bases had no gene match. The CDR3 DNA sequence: TGCGCCAGCAGCTACCGATCCGGACAGGGGGAACACACAGATACGCAGTATTTT. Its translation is CASSYRSGQGEHTDTQYF. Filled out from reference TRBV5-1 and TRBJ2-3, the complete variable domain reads KAGVTQTPRYLIKTRGQQVTLSCSPISGHRSVSWYQQTPGQGLQFLFEYFSETQRNKGNFPGRFSGRQFSNSRSEMNVSTLELGDSALYLCASSYRSGQGEHTDTQYFGPGTRLTVL.

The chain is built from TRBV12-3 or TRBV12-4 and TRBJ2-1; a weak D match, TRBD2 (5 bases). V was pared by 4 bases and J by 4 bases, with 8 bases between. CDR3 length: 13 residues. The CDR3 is CASSWTEYNEQFF. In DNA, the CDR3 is TGTGCCAGCAGTTGGACTGAGTACAATGAGCAGTTCTTC.

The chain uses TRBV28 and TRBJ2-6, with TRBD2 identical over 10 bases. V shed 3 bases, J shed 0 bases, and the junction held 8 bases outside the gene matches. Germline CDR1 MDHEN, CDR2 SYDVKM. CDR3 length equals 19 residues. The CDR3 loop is CASSFLSGGLISGANVLTF. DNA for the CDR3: TGTGCCAGCAGTTTCCTTAGCGGGGGGCTGATCTCTGGGGCCAACGTCCTGACTTTC.

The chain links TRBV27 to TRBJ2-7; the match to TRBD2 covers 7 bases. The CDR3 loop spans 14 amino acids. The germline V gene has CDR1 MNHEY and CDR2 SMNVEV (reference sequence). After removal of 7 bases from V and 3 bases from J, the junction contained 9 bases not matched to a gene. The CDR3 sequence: CASIGSGGVYEQYF. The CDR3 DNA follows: TGTGCCAGCATTGGTTCGGGGGGAGTCTACGAGCAGTACTTC.

CDR3 residues: CATQGRRPPDTQYF. The CDR3 nucleotides are TGTGCCACCCAGGGGCGGAGGCCCCCAGATACGCAGTATTTT. The rearrangement links TRBV2 to TRBJ2-3; a weak D match, TRBD1 (6 bases). V lost 10 bases and J lost 4, with 18 bases in between. This CDR3 comprises 14 residues. Germline V gene data show CDR1 as SNHLY and CDR2 as FYNNEI. The whole variable domain, remainder taken from reference TRBV2 and TRBJ2-3, is EPEVTQTPSHQVTQMGQEVILRCVPISNHLYFYWYRQILGQKVEFLVSFYNNEISEKSEIFDDQFSVERPDGSNFTLKIRSTKLEDSAMYFCATQGRRPPDTQYFGPGTRLTVL.

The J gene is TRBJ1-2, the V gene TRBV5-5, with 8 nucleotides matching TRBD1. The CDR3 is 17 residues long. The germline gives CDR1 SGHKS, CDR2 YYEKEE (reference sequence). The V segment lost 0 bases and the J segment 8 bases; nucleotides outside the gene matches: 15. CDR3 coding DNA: TGTGCCAGCAGCTTGGTTGGACAGGGCGCGAGGGACGGGGGCTACACCTTC. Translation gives CASSLVGQGARDGGYTF. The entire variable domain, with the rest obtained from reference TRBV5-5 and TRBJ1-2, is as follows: DAGVTQSPTHLIKTRGQQVTLRCSPISGHKSVSWYQQVLGQGPQFIFQYYEKEERGRGNFPDRFSARQFPNYSSELNVNALLLGDSALYLCASSLVGQGARDGGYTFGSGTRLTVV.

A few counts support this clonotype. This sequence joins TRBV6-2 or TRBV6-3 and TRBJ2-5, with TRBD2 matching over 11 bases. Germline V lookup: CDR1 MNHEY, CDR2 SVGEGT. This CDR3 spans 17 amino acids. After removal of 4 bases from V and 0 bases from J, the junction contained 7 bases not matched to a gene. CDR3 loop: CASSLTLAGAHQETQYF. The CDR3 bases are TGTGCCAGCAGTTTGACACTAGCGGGGGCACACCAAGAGACCCAGTACTTC.

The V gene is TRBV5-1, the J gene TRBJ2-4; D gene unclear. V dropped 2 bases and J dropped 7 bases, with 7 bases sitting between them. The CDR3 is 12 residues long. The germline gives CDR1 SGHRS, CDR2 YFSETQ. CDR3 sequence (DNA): TGCGCCAGCAGCTTCGCTGGGAACATTCAGTACTTC. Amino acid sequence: CASSFAGNIQYF. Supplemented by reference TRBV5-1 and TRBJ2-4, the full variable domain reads KAGVTQTPRYLIKTRGQQVTLSCSPISGHRSVSWYQQTPGQGLQFLFEYFSETQRNKGNFPGRFSGRQFSNSRSEMNVSTLELGDSALYLCASSFAGNIQYFGAGTRLSVL.

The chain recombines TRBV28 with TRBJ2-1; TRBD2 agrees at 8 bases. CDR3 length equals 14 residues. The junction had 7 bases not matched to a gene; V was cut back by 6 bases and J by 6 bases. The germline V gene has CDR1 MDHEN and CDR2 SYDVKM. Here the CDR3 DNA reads TGTGCCAGCAGCACTGGACTAGCAGTCAATGAGCAGTTCTTC. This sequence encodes CASSTGLAVNEQFF.

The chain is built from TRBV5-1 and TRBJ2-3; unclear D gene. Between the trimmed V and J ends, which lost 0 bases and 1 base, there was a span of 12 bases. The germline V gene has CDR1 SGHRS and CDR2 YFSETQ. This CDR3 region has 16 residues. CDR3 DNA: TGCGCCAGCAGCTTGGACGCGTCCTGGGGCACAGATACGCAGTATTTT. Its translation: CASSLDASWGTDTQYF.

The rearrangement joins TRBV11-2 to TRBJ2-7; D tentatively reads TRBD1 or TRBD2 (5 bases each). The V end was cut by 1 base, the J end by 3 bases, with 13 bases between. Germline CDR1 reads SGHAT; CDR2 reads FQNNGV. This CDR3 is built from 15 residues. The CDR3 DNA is TGTGCCAGCAGCTTAGGGGCAGGGACGGGCTACGAGCAGTACTTC. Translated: CASSLGAGTGYEQYF.

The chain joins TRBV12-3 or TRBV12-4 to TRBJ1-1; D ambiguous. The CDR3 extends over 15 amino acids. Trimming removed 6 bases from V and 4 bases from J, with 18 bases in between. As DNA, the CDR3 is TGTGCCAGCAGGAACCTTTATCAGGTGGGCACTGAAGCTTTCTTT. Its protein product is CASRNLYQVGTEAFF.

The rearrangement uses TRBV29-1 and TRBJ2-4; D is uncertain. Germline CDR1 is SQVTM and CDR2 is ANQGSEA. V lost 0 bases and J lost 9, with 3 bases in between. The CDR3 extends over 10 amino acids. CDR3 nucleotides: TGCAGCGTTGAAGACGGCATTCAGTACTTC. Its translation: CSVEDGIQYF.

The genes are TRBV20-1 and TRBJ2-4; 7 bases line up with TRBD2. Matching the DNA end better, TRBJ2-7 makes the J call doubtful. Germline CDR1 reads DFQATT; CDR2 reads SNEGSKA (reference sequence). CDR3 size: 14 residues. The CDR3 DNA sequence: TGCAGTGCTAGCGGAGGCGGGAGTAAGCCCGAGCAGTACTTC. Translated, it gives CSASGGGSKPEQYF.

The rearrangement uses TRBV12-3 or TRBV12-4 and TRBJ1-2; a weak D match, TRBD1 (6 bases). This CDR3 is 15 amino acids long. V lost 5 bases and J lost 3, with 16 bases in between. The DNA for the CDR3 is TGTGCCAGCAGTCAAGGGGGGGGCGCTTACTATGGCTACACCTTC. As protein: CASSQGGGAYYGYTF.

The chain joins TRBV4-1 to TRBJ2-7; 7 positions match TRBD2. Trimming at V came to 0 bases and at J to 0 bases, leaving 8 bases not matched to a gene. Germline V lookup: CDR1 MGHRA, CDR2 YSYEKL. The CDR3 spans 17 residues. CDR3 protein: CASSQDWAGAYSYEQYF. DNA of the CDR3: TGCGCCAGCAGCCAAGACTGGGCGGGAGCGTACTCCTACGAGCAGTACTTC.

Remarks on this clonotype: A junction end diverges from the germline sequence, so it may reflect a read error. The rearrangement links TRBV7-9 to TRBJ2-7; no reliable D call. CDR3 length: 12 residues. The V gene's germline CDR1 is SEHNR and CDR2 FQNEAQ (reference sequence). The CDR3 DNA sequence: TGTGCCAGCGGCTTGCTCTTCTACGAGCAGTACTTC. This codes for CASGLLFYEQYF.

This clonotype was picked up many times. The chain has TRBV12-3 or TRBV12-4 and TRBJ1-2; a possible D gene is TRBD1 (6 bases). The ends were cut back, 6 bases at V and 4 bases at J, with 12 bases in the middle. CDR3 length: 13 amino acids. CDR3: CASSPGGPYGYTF. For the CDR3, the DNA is TGTGCCAGCAGCCCCGGGGGCCCCTATGGCTACACCTTC.

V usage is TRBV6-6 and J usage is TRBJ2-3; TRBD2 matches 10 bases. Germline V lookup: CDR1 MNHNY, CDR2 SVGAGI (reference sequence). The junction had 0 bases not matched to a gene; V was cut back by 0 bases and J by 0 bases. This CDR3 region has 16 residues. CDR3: CASSYSTSGSTDTQYF. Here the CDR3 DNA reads TGTGCCAGCAGTTACTCGACTAGCGGGAGCACAGATACGCAGTATTTT.

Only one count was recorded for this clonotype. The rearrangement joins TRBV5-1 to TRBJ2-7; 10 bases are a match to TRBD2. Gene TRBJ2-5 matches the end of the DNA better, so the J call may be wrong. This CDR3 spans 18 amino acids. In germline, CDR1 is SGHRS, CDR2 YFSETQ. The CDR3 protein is CASSLDTSRTSGEETQYF. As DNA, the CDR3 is TGCGCCAGCAGCTTGGATACATCCCGGACTAGCGGAGAAGAGACCCAGTACTTC.

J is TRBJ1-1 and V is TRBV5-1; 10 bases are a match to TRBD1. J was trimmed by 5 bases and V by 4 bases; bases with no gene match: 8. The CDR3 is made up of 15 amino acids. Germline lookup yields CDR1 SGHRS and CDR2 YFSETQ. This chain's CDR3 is CASSGTGAEGTEAFF. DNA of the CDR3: TGCGCCAGCAGCGGGACAGGGGCTGAGGGGACTGAAGCTTTCTTT.

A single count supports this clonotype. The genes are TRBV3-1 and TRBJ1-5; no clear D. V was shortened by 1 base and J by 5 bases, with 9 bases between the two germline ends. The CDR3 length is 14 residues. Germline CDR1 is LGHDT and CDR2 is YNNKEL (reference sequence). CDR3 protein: CASSQGRTDQPQHF. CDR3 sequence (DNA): TGTGCCAGCAGCCAAGGGCGGACCGATCAGCCCCAGCATTTT. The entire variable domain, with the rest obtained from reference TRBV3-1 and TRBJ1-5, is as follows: DTAVSQTPKYLVTQMGNDKSIKCEQNLGHDTMYWYKQDSKKFLKIMFSYNNKELIINETVPNRFSPKSPDKAHLNLHINSLELGDSAVYFCASSQGRTDQPQHFGDGTRLSIL.

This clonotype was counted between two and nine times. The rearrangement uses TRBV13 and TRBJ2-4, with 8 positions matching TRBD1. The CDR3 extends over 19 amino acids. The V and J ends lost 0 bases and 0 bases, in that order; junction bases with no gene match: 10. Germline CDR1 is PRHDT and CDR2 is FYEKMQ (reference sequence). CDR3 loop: CASSLGTGGQGLAKNIQYF. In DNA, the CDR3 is TGTGCCAGCAGCTTAGGAACCGGTGGACAGGGACTAGCCAAAAACATTCAGTACTTC.

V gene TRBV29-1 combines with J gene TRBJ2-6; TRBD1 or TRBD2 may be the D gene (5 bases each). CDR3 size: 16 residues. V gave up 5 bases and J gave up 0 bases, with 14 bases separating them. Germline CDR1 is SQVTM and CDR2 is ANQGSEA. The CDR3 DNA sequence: TGCAGCGTTTCCGGGACGCCTAGCTCTGGGGCCAACGTCCTGACTTTC. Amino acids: CSVSGTPSSGANVLTF.

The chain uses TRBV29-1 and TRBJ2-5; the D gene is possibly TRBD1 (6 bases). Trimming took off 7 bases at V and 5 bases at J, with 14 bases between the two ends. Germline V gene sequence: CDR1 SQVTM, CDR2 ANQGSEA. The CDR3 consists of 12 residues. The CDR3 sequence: CSAGTGWETQYF. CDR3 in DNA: TGCAGCGCCGGTACAGGGTGGGAGACCCAGTACTTC.

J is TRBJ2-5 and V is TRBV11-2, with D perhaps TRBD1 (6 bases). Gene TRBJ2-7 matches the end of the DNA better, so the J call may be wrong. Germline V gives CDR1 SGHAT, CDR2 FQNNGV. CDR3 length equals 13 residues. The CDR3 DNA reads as TGTGCCAGCCTAACCTCAGGGGTAACCGAGCAGTACTTC. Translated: CASLTSGVTEQYF.